This TCR beta chain was sequenced for a study of T-cell memory formation after mild COVID-19. Study-level background: For the most part, TCR clusters were specific to one donor.

Concerning this clonotype itself: Its target is unknown.

The germline V gene has CDR1 SGHTA and CDR2 FQGTGA. This CDR3 contains 12 residues. V lost 6 bases and J lost 7, with 13 bases in between. Barcoded TCR alpha and TCR beta cDNA libraries with UMIs came from 5'RACE using constant-segment primers. Each CDR3 protein is one row after TCRdb ran MiXCR on the 5' RACE reads. There are fewer than 250,000 distinct CDR3 sequences in the sample; 27% occur only once, and about 10% lies in the top ten. Study-level results: Pre-infection memory contained some responding clones, which suggested that cross-reactive memory had joined. Day 15 to 85 contractors were CD4/CD8 balanced; later expanders leaned CD4+.

The sequenced material came from PBMCs or a T cell subset sorted from them (not recorded which). This chain links TRBV7-3 with TRBJ2-7; either TRBD1 or TRBD2 may supply D (6 bases each). This sequence originates from an adult woman who had mild COVID-19 (a few samples of this study predate the infection). Cell type and time point are not known. The CDR3 coding sequence is TGTGCCAGCAGTTCAGTAGGGGGGGAGCAGTACTTC. Translated, it gives CASSSVGGEQYF.